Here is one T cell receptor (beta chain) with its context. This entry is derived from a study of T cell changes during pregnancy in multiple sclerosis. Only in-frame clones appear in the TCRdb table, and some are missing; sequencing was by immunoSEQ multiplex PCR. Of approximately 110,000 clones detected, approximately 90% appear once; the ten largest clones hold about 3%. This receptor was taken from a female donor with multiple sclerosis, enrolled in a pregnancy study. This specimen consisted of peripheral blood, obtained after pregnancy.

Written as DNA, the CDR3 is TGCGCCAGCAGGACAGGGGGGGAAAACTATGGCTACACCTTC. Its translation: CASRTGGENYGYTF. The chain uses TRBV23-1 and TRBJ1-2; 9 bases match TRBD1. TRBV23-1 has ORF status, its function being uncertain. This CDR3 is 14 amino acids long. V lost 6 bases and J lost 2; bases outside the gene matches: 4.